This TCR beta chain was recorded in a study of blood T cell repertoires in COVID-19. Across the study: Samples taken during acute and convalescent COVID-19 were collected in the United States, Italy and Spain. Nucleic acid was either cDNA or gDNA, and it came from T cells, B-cell-depleted T cells, or PBMCs.

Germline loops: CDR1 GTSNPN, CDR2 SVGIG (reference sequence). V lost 3 bases to trimming and J lost 6 bases; unmatched junction nucleotides: 7. The CDR3 totals 13 residues. Original methodology: Estimates of nucleated cell counts were drawn from the amplification of reference gene primers. Repertoires were generated with immunoSEQ multiplex PCR, while TCRdb's copy carries only in-frame clones and drops some. That table furnishes V, J and clone size, whereas the DNA furnished D and trimming. The sample lists roughly 200,000 clones, roughly 85% occurring once. The sequenced material came from peripheral blood. This receptor was obtained from a woman between 18 and 30 years old who had recovered from COVID-19. This chain links TRBV30 with TRBJ1-2; 7 bases match TRBD1. The CDR3 nucleotides read TGTGCCTGGAGAGATACAGGGGACGATGGCTACACCTTC. It translates to CAWRDTGDDGYTF.